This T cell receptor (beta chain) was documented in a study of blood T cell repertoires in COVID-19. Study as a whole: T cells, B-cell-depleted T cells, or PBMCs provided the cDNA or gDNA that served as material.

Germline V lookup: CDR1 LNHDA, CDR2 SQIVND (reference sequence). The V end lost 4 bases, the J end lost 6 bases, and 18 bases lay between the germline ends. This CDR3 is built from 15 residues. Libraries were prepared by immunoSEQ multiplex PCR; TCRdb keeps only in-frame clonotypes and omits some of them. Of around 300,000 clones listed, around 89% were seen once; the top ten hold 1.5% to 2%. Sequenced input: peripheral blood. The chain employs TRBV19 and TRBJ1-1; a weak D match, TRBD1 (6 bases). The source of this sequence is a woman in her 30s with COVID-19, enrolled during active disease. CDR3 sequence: CASSNPNREIPEAFF. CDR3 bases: TGTGCCAGTAGTAACCCGAACAGGGAAATTCCTGAAGCTTTCTTT.